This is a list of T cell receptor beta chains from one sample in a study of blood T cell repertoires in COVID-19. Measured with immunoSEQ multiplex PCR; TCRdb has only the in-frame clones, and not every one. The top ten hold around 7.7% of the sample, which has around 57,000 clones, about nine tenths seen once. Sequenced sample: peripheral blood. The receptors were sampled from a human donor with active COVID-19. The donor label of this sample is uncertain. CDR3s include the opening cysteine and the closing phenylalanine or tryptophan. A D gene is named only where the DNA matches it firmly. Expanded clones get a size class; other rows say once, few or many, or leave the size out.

TGTGCCAGCAGTTTAGACAGGGGAGGGCACTATGGCTACACCTTC	CASSLDRGGHYGYTF	.	TRBD1	TRBV27	TRBJ1-2
TGTGCCAGCAGCCAAAGAGCGGGAGGCTACAATGAGCAGTTCTTC	CASSQRAGGYNEQFF	.	TRBD2	TRBV3-1/TRBV3-2	TRBJ2-1
TGTGCCAGCAGTCCGCAGACAGGGGGCTGGGTCGATGAGCAGTTCTTC	CASSPQTGGWVDEQFF	.	TRBD1	TRBV7-9	TRBJ2-1
TGCACCAGCAGCCACCTTAGGACTGGACGGGACATTCAGTACTTC	CTSSHLRTGRDIQYF	.	.	TRBV1	TRBJ2-4
TGTGCCAGCTCACGTAACACCGGGAATGAGCAGTTCTTC	CASSRNTGNEQFF	once	.	TRBV18	TRBJ2-1
TGTGCCAGTAGTATAGGGCTAGCGGGAGAGACCCAGTACTTC	CASSIGLAGETQYF	.	TRBD2	TRBV19	TRBJ2-5
TGTGCCAGCAGTTTTAGGCAGGGGTATACTGAAGCTTTCTTT	CASSFRQGYTEAFF	.	.	TRBV2	TRBJ1-1
TGTGCCAGCAGCTCGCCGACAGCCACTGAAGCTTTCTTT	CASSSPTATEAFF	.	.	TRBV5-4	TRBJ1-1
TGTGCCAGCAGCGTAGAGGGGATTACAGACTCTTTAGGTGGCAATGAGCAGTTCTTC	CASSVEGITDSLGGNEQFF	.	.	TRBV9	TRBJ2-1
TGTGCCACCAGCGCTCCGGGGACAGGGGACTATGGCTACACCTTC	CATSAPGTGDYGYTF	.	TRBD1	TRBV24-1	TRBJ1-2
TGTGCCAGCAGTAACCCTAGCGGGGGGGTACTAGATACGCAGTATTTT	CASSNPSGGVLDTQYF	.	TRBD2	TRBV6-2/TRBV6-3	TRBJ2-3